This T cell receptor (beta chain) was recovered during a study of blood T cell repertoires in COVID-19. Turning to the study itself: The United States, Italy and Spain were the sources of the acute and convalescent COVID-19 samples. Sources were T cells, B-cell-depleted T cells, or PBMCs; the material itself was cDNA or gDNA.

Clones were read by immunoSEQ multiplex PCR, and TCRdb kept only the in-frame ones, dropping some. The table shows roughly 190,000 clones, with 83% occurring only once. The CDR3 totals 14 residues. The trim removed 4 bases at V and 8 bases at J, leaving 8 bases unmatched. Germline CDR1 and CDR2: SGHVS and FQNEAQ. The chain uses TRBV7-8 and TRBJ1-5; 7 bases match TRBD1. This TCR derives from a woman between 40 and 50 years old with acute or convalescent COVID-19. Sequencing input: peripheral blood. CDR3 amino acids: CASSSRRGLEPQHF. As DNA, the CDR3 is TGTGCCAGCAGCTCCCGCAGGGGGTTAGAGCCCCAGCATTTT.